This is a list of T cell receptor beta chains from one sample in a study of radiotherapy plus CTLA-4 blockade in lung cancer. The method was immunoSEQ multiplex PCR; TCRdb's version includes in-frame clones alone and lacks a portion of them. In the table there are about 59,000 clones, roughly three quarters of which are singletons. This specimen was peripheral blood, taken from a patient treated with radiotherapy plus ipilimumab. The origin of the receptors is a human donor with non-small cell lung cancer who had a complete response to radiotherapy plus ipilimumab. The CDR3 runs from the conserved cysteine through the conserved F or W. D genes are given only for firm matches. The size field is filled for only some rows; it gives once, few, many or a size class.

TGCGCCAGCAGCTTGGGAGTAGCGGGGAACACCGGGGAGCTGTTTTTT,CASSLGVAGNTGELFF,TRBJ2-2,TRBV5-1,.,TRBD2
TGTGCCAGCAGCTTACTCGGGACAGGGACAACTGGAAACACCATATATTTT,CASSLLGTGTTGNTIYF,TRBJ1-3,TRBV7-9,.,TRBD1
TGTGCCAGCAGCTTAGGATTGCGGGGGAATGAGCAGTTCTTC,CASSLGLRGNEQFF,TRBJ2-1,TRBV7-9,.,TRBD2
TGCAGTGCGGGGACTTGGGACGAGCAGTACTTC,CSAGTWDEQYF,TRBJ2-7,TRBV20-1,.,.
TGTGCCAGCAGTTCCCTAGGACAGGGTAGTGAAGCTTTCTTT,CASSSLGQGSEAFF,TRBJ1-1,TRBV6-5,.,TRBD1
TGTGCCAGCAGCCGCCGAGGGTGGGAGGGCAATGAGCAGTTCTTC,CASSRRGWEGNEQFF,TRBJ2-1,TRBV14,once,TRBD2
TGTGCCAGCTCACGGTCCAGGGAGAACACTGAAGCTTTCTTT,CASSRSRENTEAFF,TRBJ1-1,TRBV18,.,.
TGTGCCAGCAGCTTATCAGGGAACACTGAAGCTTTCTTT,CASSLSGNTEAFF,TRBJ1-1,TRBV11-3,.,.
TGTGCCACCATCCGGGACAGTCCTAATCAGCCCCAGCATTTT,CATIRDSPNQPQHF,TRBJ1-5,TRBV28,.,TRBD1
TGCGCCAGCAGCCAAGACGGTGAGGGGGACGCTGGGTCCTACGAGCAGTACTTC,CASSQDGEGDAGSYEQYF,TRBJ2-7,TRBV4-1,.,.
TGTGCCAGCAGCCCGGGGGGCAGTTACTATGGCTACACCTTC,CASSPGGSYYGYTF,TRBJ1-2,TRBV9,.,.
TGTGCCAGCAGTGAAGCGAAGGTCCTCCACCTCCACTTT,CASSEAKVLHLHF,TRBJ1-6,TRBV6-5,.,.
TGTGCCAGCAGTTTGCGGGGCCTAAACACCGGGGAGCTGTTTTTT,CASSLRGLNTGELFF,TRBJ2-2,TRBV27,.,.
TGTGCCAGCAGCGCCGGGACTAGCGGGAGGGCCCGTCCAGATACGCAGTATTTT,CASSAGTSGRARPDTQYF,TRBJ2-3,TRBV11-3,.,TRBD2
TGCGCCAGCAGCCAACTCACAGAGAAACAGCCCCAGCATTTT,CASSQLTEKQPQHF,TRBJ1-5,TRBV4-3,.,.
TGTGCCAGTAGTATAGGGAGCGGGAGGCGCACAGATACGCAGTATTTT,CASSIGSGRRTDTQYF,TRBJ2-3,TRBV19,.,TRBD2
TGTGCCAGCAGCGTGGGACTACTGGACACCGGGGAGCTGTTTTTT,CASSVGLLDTGELFF,TRBJ2-2,TRBV7-9,few,TRBD2
TGTGCCAGCAGCGTCGAATCGGGGAATGAAAAACTGTTTTTT,CASSVESGNEKLFF,TRBJ1-4,TRBV5-4,few,.
TGTGCCAGCACTTCCACCCCAGGGGCCCCGAACACCGGGGAGCTGTTTTTT,CASTSTPGAPNTGELFF,TRBJ2-2,TRBV7-9,.,.
TGTGCCAGCAGCGGTGGACTATCTGATACGCAGTATTTT,CASSGGLSDTQYF,TRBJ2-3,TRBV7-8,.,.
TGTGCCAGCAGCTTCTTCGCTAGACCTAACTATGGCTACACCTTC,CASSFFARPNYGYTF,TRBJ1-2,TRBV5-6,few,.
TGTGCCAGCAGCCAGGGACAGGGGGGCTATGGCTACACCTTC,CASSQGQGGYGYTF,TRBJ1-2,TRBV11-1,.,TRBD1
TGTGCCAGCAGCTCGACTCCCGATTCCTACAATGAGCAGTTCTTC,CASSSTPDSYNEQFF,TRBJ2-1,TRBV7-3,once,.
TGCGCCAGCAGCTTGATGCGGGGGCGCGGAGATACGCAGTATTTT,CASSLMRGRGDTQYF,TRBJ2-3,TRBV5-1,.,.
TGCAGCGTCATGACTCTATTCACAGATACGCAGTATTTT,CSVMTLFTDTQYF,TRBJ2-3,TRBV29-1,.,.
TGTGCCAGCAGCCCGGGACAGGGAGGTGAGACCCAGTACTTC,CASSPGQGGETQYF,TRBJ2-5,TRBV7-9,.,TRBD1
TGCGCCAGCAGCTTGGCCGGGGGGTACCAAGAGACCCAGTACTTC,CASSLAGGYQETQYF,TRBJ2-5,TRBV5-1,.,TRBD2
TGTGCCAGCAGCGCCGCTGACAGCTATGGCTACACCTTC,CASSAADSYGYTF,TRBJ1-2,TRBV7-8,.,.
TGTGCCAGCAGCAAAAAGGGGCGCTTGGTAGCGGATAACACAGATACGCAGTATTTT,CASSKKGRLVADNTDTQYF,TRBJ2-3,TRBV21-1,.,.
TGTGCCAGCAGTTCCCCGACAGGTTTTGGAAACACCATATATTTT,CASSSPTGFGNTIYF,TRBJ1-3,TRBV6-6,.,.
TGTGCCAGCAGTTCCGCGGGGTGGGGGTCGACTAATGAAAAACTGTTTTTT,CASSSAGWGSTNEKLFF,TRBJ1-4,TRBV28,.,.
TGTGCCAGCAGCCCCCAGGGTCTTGGATACGAGCAGTACTTC,CASSPQGLGYEQYF,TRBJ2-7,TRBV7-2,.,.
TGTGCCAGCAGCTTCTACAGGAATAACTATGGCTACACCTTC,CASSFYRNNYGYTF,TRBJ1-2,TRBV7-9,.,.
TGTGCCAGCAGCGTAGGGGAAGACAGGGACGGGAACACTGAAGCTTTCTTT,CASSVGEDRDGNTEAFF,TRBJ1-1,TRBV9,.,TRBD1
TGTGCCAGCAGTGGACCCACCAAGACGGGCAAAAACATTCAGTACTTC,CASSGPTKTGKNIQYF,TRBJ2-4,TRBV6-1,.,.
TGTGCCAGCAGCGCCACAGGGGGCACTGAAGCTTTCTTT,CASSATGGTEAFF,TRBJ1-1,TRBV7-9,.,TRBD1
TGTGCCAGTAGTATCCAGGGGGCGAACTCTGGGGCCAACGTCCTGACTTTC,CASSIQGANSGANVLTF,TRBJ2-6,TRBV19,few,TRBD1
TGTGCCAGCAGCTGGGGACAGGGGGCAAGTACCGGGGAGCTGTTTTTT,CASSWGQGASTGELFF,TRBJ2-2,TRBV28,.,TRBD1
TGTGCCAGCAGCTCCCCTCACAGACTTGGCGGGGGCGAGCAGTACTTC,CASSSPHRLGGGEQYF,TRBJ2-7,TRBV13,.,TRBD2
TGTGCCACCAGAAGGGGGCGCTTTTCACCCCTCCACTTT,CATRRGRFSPLHF,TRBJ1-6,TRBV15,once,TRBD1
TGCGCCAGCAGCGGGACAACAGGGGTGGGGACCCAGTACTTC,CASSGTTGVGTQYF,TRBJ2-5,TRBV5-1,.,TRBD1
TGTGCCAGCAGCGGGTTGGACTCGTACCAAGAGACCCAGTACTTC,CASSGLDSYQETQYF,TRBJ2-5,TRBV2,once,.
TGTGCCAGCAGCTTGGTCCGCCTAGCGGGAGTAGGGGATGAGCAGTTCTTC,CASSLVRLAGVGDEQFF,TRBJ2-1,TRBV11-2,.,TRBD2